Only a few counts were recorded for the clone carrying this T cell receptor beta chain. Its antigen is still unknown. This specimen comes from a study of blood T cells in healthy people across ages. The CDR3 runs to 14 residues. The germline V gene has CDR1 LGHNA and CDR2 YNFKEQ. V dropped 6 bases and J dropped 8 bases, with 16 bases sitting between them. Peripheral blood, around 10 milliliters per donor, was collected. Study-level points and caveats: More naive CD4+ cells and higher diversity were found in long-lived than in aged donors.

A second 7 to 11 cycle PCR used barcoded and J-beta primers. TCRdb reanalysed the 5' RACE reads using MiXCR and keeps one entry per CDR3 protein. The sample contains hundreds of thousands of distinct CDR3 sequences, roughly 25% of which appear only once. The same specimen was also included in a second study, on T cells of mothers and their children. That source reports: Samples came from a few healthy Caucasian mothers and their six children. Reverse transcription into cDNA received all extracted RNA, at around 1.4 ug per 15 ul.

The clonotype comes from a boy aged 5 to 17 in good health. The material sequenced was blood. V usage is TRBV4-2 and J usage is TRBJ1-4; a weak D match, TRBD1 (6 bases). In DNA, the CDR3 is TGTGCCAGCAGGCCAGGGGCGGGGACCGAAAAACTGTTTTTT. Translated, it gives CASRPGAGTEKLFF.